This TCR beta chain appears in the sequencing data of a study of T cells in tuberculosis. Study context: Sequenced TCRs come from CD1B-GMM tetramer-binding T cells. Findings and limits, study-wide: GMM-specific TCRs were nearer to active tuberculosis alpha repertoires, suggesting expansion. Shorter CDR3-alpha in active tuberculosis partly drove smaller distances.

With regard to this clone: What it binds is not known.

Clones were read by immunoSEQ multiplex PCR, and TCRdb kept only the in-frame ones, dropping some. The sample includes roughly 29,000 clones, 85% to 95% of them seen just once. V was clipped by 2 bases and J by 6 bases; unmatched bases: 9. From germline, CDR1 is SGHNT and CDR2 YYREEE (reference sequence). The length of the CDR3 is 15 residues. Adolescents were screened for latent TB by skin test and IGRA. The chain couples TRBV5-4 to TRBJ1-1; 8 nucleotides match TRBD1. This clonotype was sampled from a donor aged 10-29 years with latent tuberculosis or without tuberculosis infection. Specimen: PBMCs. In DNA form, the CDR3 reads TGTGCCAGCAGCTTTTACAGGACAGGGAAGGCTGAAGCTTTCTTT. Translation gives CASSFYRTGKAEAFF.